These 10 T cell receptor beta chains share one sample of origin, sequenced in a study of T cell repertoires in cytomegalovirus infection (dated by TCRdb to about 2019). Sequencing was carried out with an Illumina HiSeq 1500. Using fastp at Q25 and MiXCR, TCRdb reprocessed the public reads and kept productive beta chains. Merged by CDR3 protein, the rows form single entries marked with the most common genes and DNA. Here the sample has 150,000 to 200,000 distinct CDR3 sequences; 17% occur a single time. Roughly 24% of the sample rests with the top ten. The sample was CD8+ T cells from PBMCs. These receptors came from a human donor in good health (CMV status not recorded). Some clones in this sample may be carry-over from other donors' samples.

CDR3: CASSETVLGEKLFF. For the CDR3, the DNA is TGTGCCAGCAGTGAGACGGTTCTAGGGGAAAAACTGTTTTTT. This chain links TRBV7-2 with TRBJ1-4; D is undetermined. CDR1 and CDR2 (germline): SGHTA, FQGNSA. The V gene lost 6 bases and the J gene lost 8 bases, with 16 bases spanning the gap. The CDR3 sequence is 14 residues long. Using reference TRBV7-2 and TRBJ1-4 for the parts outside the CDR3, the full variable domain is GAGVSQSPSNKVTEKGKDVELRCDPISGHTALYWYRQSLGQGLEFLIYFQGNSAPDKSGLPSDRFSAERTGGSVSTLTIQRTQQEDSAVYLCASSETVLGEKLFFGSGTQLSVL.

This clonotype was seen ten or more times. The CDR3, as DNA: TGTGCCAGCAGCTTAGTTGTCGGGGGGGCTTTCCGGAATGAGCAGTTCTTC. Amino acid sequence: CASSLVVGGAFRNEQFF. The rearrangement links TRBV7-2 to TRBJ2-1; 8 positions agree with TRBD2. The CDR3 has 17 amino acids. Germline lookup yields CDR1 SGHTA and CDR2 FQGNSA. After removal of 1 base from V and 7 bases from J, the junction contained 12 bases not matched to a gene.

In its sample, this clonotype was seen a few times. This chain joins TRBV20-1 and TRBJ2-1, with TRBD2 identical over 12 bases. CDR3 length: 15 residues. CDR1 and CDR2 (germline): DFQATT, SNEGSKA (reference sequence). Unmatched junction bases numbered 4, after V lost 6 bases and J lost 1 base. The CDR3 here is CSATGLAGSYNEQFF. CDR3 nucleotide sequence: TGCAGTGCGACCGGACTAGCGGGGTCCTACAATGAGCAGTTCTTC.

This clonotype showed up just a few times. The chain is built from TRBV28 and TRBJ1-4; D gene ambiguous. This CDR3 has 16 amino acids. Germline loops: CDR1 MDHEN, CDR2 SYDVKM. Between the trimmed V and J ends, which lost 8 bases and 8 bases, there was a span of 24 bases. Written as DNA, the CDR3 is TGTGCCAGCCTAAAAAGCTCCCGGACCCCGGAGGAAAAACTGTTTTTT. It specifies CASLKSSRTPEEKLFF.

J is TRBJ1-5 and V is TRBV28; no firm D call. Germline loops: CDR1 MDHEN, CDR2 SYDVKM. V gave up 1 base and J gave up 8 bases, with 15 bases separating them. The CDR3 runs to 15 residues. CDR3 sequence (DNA): TGTGCCAGCAGTTTATTTGGGCGGCTCCCGGAGCCCCAGCATTTT. Residues: CASSLFGRLPEPQHF.

V gene TRBV7-6 combines with J gene TRBJ2-7; D might be TRBD1 (5 bases). The CDR3 contains 16 residues. V lost 1 base and J lost 2, with 15 bases in between. CDR1 is SGHVS, CDR2 FNYEAQ, per germline. The CDR3 DNA sequence: TGTGCCAGCAGCTTAGAGTGGGGCAGCCCTCCCTACGAGCAGTACTTC. It yields the protein CASSLEWGSPPYEQYF.

This clonotype was detected a few times. This rearrangement joins TRBV5-4 to TRBJ2-7; tentative D call: TRBD1 (6 bases). V was pared by 0 bases and J by 1 base, with 17 bases between. The CDR3 runs to 17 residues. Per germline, CDR1 SGHNT and CDR2 YYREEE (reference sequence). The CDR3 region has the DNA TGTGCCAGCAGCTTGGAAACAGGGCCTAAACGGTCCTACGAGCAGTACTTC. Residues: CASSLETGPKRSYEQYF.

The chain carries TRBV6-6 and TRBJ1-2; D is unclear. From germline, CDR1 is MNHNY and CDR2 SVGAGI (reference sequence). The CDR3 is 14 residues long. V was shortened by 2 bases and J by 8 bases, with 15 bases between the two germline ends. The CDR3 coding sequence is TGTGCCAGCAGTTACCGAACAGTCCAGATGGGCTACACCTTC. As protein: CASSYRTVQMGYTF.

The gene calls are TRBV19 and TRBJ1-2; D is perhaps TRBD1 (6 bases). The V end was cut by 8 bases, the J end by 4 bases, with 8 bases between. CDR3 length: 11 residues. Germline CDR1 LNHDA, CDR2 SQIVND (reference sequence). CDR3 nucleotides: TGTGCCAGTGGGGGCGGCTATGGCTACACCTTC. Translating gives CASGGGYGYTF.

Ten or more counts support this clonotype. The rearrangement joins TRBV7-8 to TRBJ2-1; 7 nucleotides match TRBD1. The V gene's germline CDR1 is SGHVS and CDR2 FQNEAQ. This CDR3 is 13 amino acids long. J gave up 7 bases and V 5 bases, and 5 bases lay outside the gene matches. This chain's CDR3 is CASSPTGTNEQFF. CDR3 DNA: TGTGCCAGCAGCCCGACAGGGACAAATGAGCAGTTCTTC.